This paragraph reports one T cell receptor (beta chain). What it recognizes is unknown. The PCR used 60 Vbeta and 13 Jbeta primers. Repertoires were generated with immunoSEQ multiplex PCR, while TCRdb's copy carries only in-frame clones and drops some. The sample holds some 150,000 clones, roughly 78% seen once. These data originate in a study of cytomegalovirus exposure and HLA in healthy donors. Study conclusions and caveats: Common viral pathogens (according to a later analysis) appeared linked to several of the most significant clusters.

The CDR3 is 13 amino acids. CDR1 is MNHEY, CDR2 SVGAGI, per germline. V lost 8 bases, J lost 3 bases, and 3 bases stayed unmatched. This TCR was recovered from a man in his fifties in good health and CMV-seropositive. This sequence joins TRBV6-5 and TRBJ1-5, with 8 positions matching TRBD1. What was sequenced was PBMCs. This chain's CDR3 is CASADRVNQPQHF. In DNA form, the CDR3 reads TGTGCCAGCGCGGACAGGGTCAATCAGCCCCAGCATTTT.